The following is a TCR beta chain sequence with its context. The antigen is not known. The CDR3 spans 15 residues. The V end lost 7 bases, the J end lost 2 bases, and 18 bases lay between the germline ends. In germline, CDR1 is SGHTA, CDR2 FQGNSA. This entry is derived from a study of post-analysis software for immune sequencing data. TCR beta libraries were prepared from cDNA with unique molecular identifiers. Each CDR3 protein is one row after TCRdb ran MiXCR on the PCR reads. Of 150,000 or so distinct CDR3 sequences detected, around 36% appear once; the ten largest clones hold roughly 28%. Whole-study results and caveats: In patients, about five TRBV segments were more frequent than in controls, with TRBV5-6, TRBV5-1 and TRBV20-1 among them.

This receptor was obtained from a girl aged 10 to 17 with multiple sclerosis. The rearrangement links TRBV7-2 to TRBJ2-7; no clear D. This material consisted of blood, taken after autologous hematopoietic stem cell transplantation. CDR3 coding DNA: TGTGCCAGCATCCTTTCCCCTCTAGGGCCCTACGAGCAGTACTTC. Translated: CASILSPLGPYEQYF.